Listed below are T cell receptor beta chains from one sample, sequenced in a study of T cell clonotyping in hematopoietic cell transplantation. This table comes from immunoSEQ multiplex PCR, and its TCRdb copy is limited to in-frame clones, with some not included. The sample holds about 5,000 clones, 90% to 95% seen once. The specimen comprised PBMCs, sampled 180 days after allogeneic stem cell transplant. These receptor sequences come from a male patient between 60 and 69 years old who had an allogeneic stem cell transplant from a related donor, so the T cells may come from the graft donor. Some clones in this sample may be carry-over from other donors' samples. Each CDR3 is given with its conserved first and last residue. A D gene is named only where the DNA matches it firmly. Only part of the rows carry a size: once, few, many, or a class if the clone is expanded.

TRBD1 TRBJ2-3 . TRBV5-4 TGTGCCAGCAGCCCGACAGGGTTATACACAGATACGCAGTATTTT CASSPTGLYTDTQYF
. TRBJ2-5 . TRBV30 TGTGCCTGGAGTGCCCCCCGGAGGAGAGAGACCCAGTACTTC CAWSAPRRRETQYF
. TRBJ1-4 . TRBV25-1 TGTGCCAGCAGTGAATGGGCTGAAAATGAAAAACTGTTTTTT CASSEWAENEKLFF
TRBD1 TRBJ1-1 . TRBV18 TGTGCCAGCTCACCCTTGGGACAGGGGAACACTGAAGCTTTCTTT CASSPLGQGNTEAFF
. TRBJ2-7 . TRBV28 TGTGCCAGCACCTCTAAAGGGGGTCCCTACGAGCAGTACTTC CASTSKGGPYEQYF
. TRBJ2-7 . TRBV29-1 TGCAGCGGAGTCGGACACGGATCCTACGAGCAGTACTTC CSGVGHGSYEQYF
TRBD2 TRBJ2-3 once TRBV9 TGTGCCAGCGGACTAGCGTCGAGCACAGATACGCAGTATTTT CASGLASSTDTQYF
. TRBJ2-3 . TRBV30 TGTGCCTGGAGTGTAGGGGGAGAGGTAGATACGCAGTATTTT CAWSVGGEVDTQYF
. TRBJ1-1 . TRBV7-9 TGTGCCAGCAGCCTAAGTACTGAAGCTTTCTTT CASSLSTEAFF
. TRBJ1-2 . TRBV7-8 TGTGCCAGCAGCTTAAGGACGGGACCGTATGGCTACACCTTC CASSLRTGPYGYTF
TRBD2 TRBJ2-1 . TRBV7-3 TGTGCCAGCAGCTTCCTGGGACTAGCGGGAGTGGGTGGAAATGAGCAGTTCTTC CASSFLGLAGVGGNEQFF
TRBD2 TRBJ2-7 . TRBV27 TGTGCCAGCAGTTTAGCGGGGGTTTCCGAGCAGTACTTC CASSLAGVSEQYF
. TRBJ1-2 . TRBV6-5 TGTGCCAGCAGTCGACAGCCGAACTATGGCTACACCTTC CASSRQPNYGYTF
TRBD1 TRBJ2-7 . TRBV27 TGTGCCAGCAGTTTTCTTCGACAGGGCGAGCAGTACTTC CASSFLRQGEQYF